The 29 T cell receptor beta chains reported below all come from one sample, sequenced in a study of long-term antiretroviral therapy in people with HIV. At survey level, the immunoSEQ assay was run in its v3.0 version. Method: immunoSEQ multiplex PCR; TCRdb's copy keeps in-frame clones and lacks some. The sample gives approximately 29,000 clones, 65% to 85% of which show up once; 6.2% is in the top ten. The sample here was unsorted PBMCs, taken 0.4 years after starting antiretroviral therapy. The source of these receptors is a man between 18 and 29 years old with HIV.

The rearrangement uses TRBV5-4 and TRBJ2-1; TRBD2 aligns across 16 bases. V lost 3 bases to trimming and J lost 8 bases; unmatched junction nucleotides: 2. CDR1 SGHNT and CDR2 YYREEE come from the germline V gene (reference sequence). The CDR3 has 15 amino acids. CDR3 nucleotides: TGTGCCAGCAGCTGGGGGACTAGCGGGAGGGATGAGCAGTTCTTC. Protein: CASSWGTSGRDEQFF.

J is TRBJ1-1 and V is TRBV7-9, with 7 nucleotides matching TRBD1. Germline lookup yields CDR1 SEHNR and CDR2 FQNEAQ (reference sequence). This CDR3 comprises 17 residues. Trimming at V came to 8 bases and at J to 4 bases, leaving 19 bases not matched to a gene. Here the CDR3 DNA reads TGTGCCAGCCGCTCATGGGGAAGACAGGGAATCAGCACTGAAGCTTTCTTT. This translates into CASRSWGRQGISTEAFF.

The chain has TRBV25-1 and TRBJ2-1, with D possibly matching TRBD2 (6 bases). The germline V and J ends were trimmed by 2 bases and 2 bases, with 10 bases remaining between them. The CDR3 spans 15 residues. Germline V gene lookup returns CDR1 MGHDK and CDR2 SYGVNS. CDR3 residues: CASSERAGTYNEQFF. The CDR3 DNA is TGTGCCAGCAGTGAACGCGCGGGAACCTACAATGAGCAGTTCTTC.

The V call is TRBV18, the J call TRBJ2-1, with 10 bases aligning to TRBD2. Per germline, CDR1 KGHSH and CDR2 LQKENI. J lost 3 bases, V lost 1 base, and 6 bases had no gene match. This CDR3 comprises 17 residues. The CDR3 nucleotides are TGTGCCAGCTCACCACGGCAGGCTAGCGGGAGCTACAATGAGCAGTTCTTC. Translating gives CASSPRQASGSYNEQFF.

J is TRBJ1-2 and V is TRBV2, with 8 bases aligning to TRBD1. J lost 4 bases, V lost 8 bases, and 3 bases had no gene match. This CDR3 has 12 residues. Germline CDR1 is SNHLY and CDR2 is FYNNEI. Here the CDR3 DNA reads TGTGCCAGCGAAGGGACAGGCTATGGCTACACCTTC. It yields the protein CASEGTGYGYTF.

In its sample, this clone was seen a few times. The V gene is TRBV19, the J gene TRBJ1-2; D is ambiguous. From germline, CDR1 is LNHDA and CDR2 SQIVND (reference sequence). Trimming shortened V by 4 bases and J by 4 bases, and 13 bases separated the two germline ends. CDR3 length: 14 residues. For the CDR3, the DNA is TGTGCCAGTAGTACCCAGCAGACCATCTATGGCTACACCTTC. This translates into CASSTQQTIYGYTF.

The genes are TRBV6-5 and TRBJ1-2; possibly TRBD1 for D (5 bases). The CDR3 totals 14 residues. The V gene lost 2 bases and the J gene lost 3 bases, with 10 bases spanning the gap. The germline CDR1 and CDR2 sequences are MNHEY and SVGAGI. As DNA, the CDR3 is TGTGCCAGCAGTTACGGGGGGTACGACTATGGCTACACCTTC. Its protein is CASSYGGYDYGYTF.

V gene TRBV5-6 combines with J gene TRBJ2-7, with 7 bases identical to TRBD1. Trimming cost V 2 bases and J 6 bases; bases outside gene matches: 8. This CDR3 contains 14 residues. Per germline, CDR1 SGHDT and CDR2 YYEEEE. Here the CDR3 DNA reads TGTGCCAGCAGCTTACGACAGGGTTGGAGCGAGCAGTACTTC. Protein product: CASSLRQGWSEQYF.

V gene TRBV19 combines with J gene TRBJ1-4; TRBD1 might be the D (5 bases). Germline CDR1 and CDR2: LNHDA and SQIVND (reference sequence). V lost 4 bases, J lost 13 bases, and 19 bases lay in between. The CDR3 has 14 residues. The chain's CDR3 is CASSKDTYNEGLFF. The CDR3 DNA sequence: TGTGCCAGTAGTAAGGACACCTATAATGAGGGACTGTTTTTT.

This clone was observed once. V is TRBV4-3 and J is TRBJ2-3; 9 bases align to TRBD2. With 3 bases clipped from V and 6 bases from J, the junction kept 7 bases outside the gene matches. The CDR3 runs to 15 residues. The germline V gene has CDR1 LGHNA and CDR2 YSLEER. The CDR3 is CASSQSREGPDTQYF. The CDR3, as DNA: TGCGCCAGCAGCCAGTCGCGGGAGGGCCCGGATACGCAGTATTTT.

In this sample, this clone turned up a few times. This sequence joins TRBV5-4 and TRBJ2-5; 10 bases match TRBD2. Germline values: CDR1 SGHNT, CDR2 YYREEE (reference sequence). Trimming took 0 bases from V and 4 from J; bases not matched to a gene: 0. The CDR3 covers 14 residues. This CDR3 is CASSLGLAGETQYF. The CDR3 nucleotides are TGTGCCAGCAGCTTGGGACTAGCGGGAGAGACCCAGTACTTC.

The rearrangement uses TRBV5-4 and TRBJ2-1; TRBD1 matches 7 bases. Unmatched junction bases numbered 2, after V lost 4 bases and J lost 10 bases. The CDR3 totals 11 residues. Germline CDR1 reads SGHNT; CDR2 reads YYREEE (reference sequence). The CDR3 loop reads CASSTGVEQFF. CDR3 nucleotides: TGTGCCAGCAGCACAGGGGTCGAGCAGTTCTTC.

This clone occurred once. The V gene is TRBV27, the J gene TRBJ2-1; possibly TRBD1 for D (7 bases). Trimming shortened V by 0 bases and J by 7 bases, and 13 bases separated the two germline ends. Per the germline V gene, CDR1 is MNHEY and CDR2 is SMNVEV (reference sequence). The CDR3 spans 15 residues. Here the CDR3 DNA reads TGTGCCAGCAGTTTATCCCAGGAGGGGGCGAATGAGCAGTTCTTC. Its protein product is CASSLSQEGANEQFF.

The rearrangement uses TRBV6-1 and TRBJ2-3; tentatively, D is TRBD2 (6 bases). The CDR3 loop spans 15 amino acids. Germline-derived CDR1 and CDR2 are MNHNS and SASEGT. V was shortened by 1 base and J by 5 bases, with 13 bases between the two germline ends. The CDR3 nucleotides are TGTGCCAGCAGTGAAGACGGGGGTTCTGGAGATACGCAGTATTTT. Its translation: CASSEDGGSGDTQYF.

J is TRBJ1-4 and V is TRBV6-1; possibly TRBD1 for D (5 bases). Germline values: CDR1 MNHNS, CDR2 SASEGT. The CDR3 is 15 residues long. The V gene lost 1 base and the J gene lost 5 bases, with 11 bases spanning the gap. The CDR3 DNA sequence: TGTGCCAGCAGTGAAGGGGTACAGGTCAATGAAAAACTGTTTTTT. Translating gives CASSEGVQVNEKLFF.

The chain uses TRBV6-1 and TRBJ2-7, with 10 nucleotides matching TRBD2. CDR1 is MNHNS, CDR2 SASEGT, per germline. V was pared by 2 bases and J by 0 bases, with 7 bases of the junction left unmatched. This CDR3 region has 17 residues. In nucleotides, the CDR3 is TGTGCCAGCAGTGAACCAACTAGCGGGGCCCTCTCCTACGAGCAGTACTTC. Its translation: CASSEPTSGALSYEQYF.

The chain joins TRBV27 to TRBJ2-1; 10 bases agree with TRBD1. J was trimmed by 9 bases and V by 7 bases; bases with no gene match: 6. Germline assignment: CDR1 MNHEY and CDR2 SMNVEV (reference sequence). CDR3 length: 13 amino acids. CDR3 sequence: CASKGTGAVEQFF. DNA for the CDR3: TGTGCCAGCAAAGGGACAGGGGCGGTTGAGCAGTTCTTC.

The J gene is TRBJ2-1, the V gene TRBV6-5; 9 bases fit TRBD1. This CDR3 spans 15 amino acids. The V gene end was trimmed by 2 bases and the J gene end by 4 bases; junction bases not matched to a gene: 3. Germline V gene data show CDR1 as MNHEY and CDR2 as SVGAGI. The CDR3: CASSYTGGEYNEQFF. The CDR3 region has the DNA TGTGCCAGCAGTTACACAGGGGGCGAGTACAATGAGCAGTTCTTC.

The V and J genes are TRBV28 and TRBJ1-5; possibly TRBD1 for D (6 bases). V lost 3 bases and J 0 bases, leaving 15 bases between the germline ends. Germline V gene sequence: CDR1 MDHEN, CDR2 SYDVKM. This CDR3 spans 17 amino acids. The CDR3 sequence is CASSFQGLGYSNQPQHF. CDR3 nucleotides: TGTGCCAGCAGTTTCCAGGGGCTAGGGTATAGCAATCAGCCCCAGCATTTT.

The chain is built from TRBV5-1 and TRBJ2-2; D may be TRBD2 (6 bases). Trimming left V 0 bases short and J 7 bases short, with 16 bases between. The CDR3 contains 16 residues. Germline CDR1 is SGHRS and CDR2 is YFSETQ. CDR3 in amino acids: CASSLASRETGGELFF. In nucleotides, the CDR3 is TGCGCCAGCAGCTTGGCGTCGCGGGAAACGGGCGGGGAGCTGTTTTTT.

This chain joins TRBV10-3 and TRBJ1-2, with no clear D. V was pared by 8 bases and J by 3 bases, with 16 bases between. Germline values: CDR1 ENHRY, CDR2 SYGVKD. The CDR3 is 14 residues long. CDR3 residues: CAIGETSTDYGYTF. DNA for the CDR3: TGTGCCATCGGAGAGACAAGCACCGACTATGGCTACACCTTC.

The J gene is TRBJ2-7, the V gene TRBV4-1, with D perhaps being TRBD1 or TRBD2 (5 bases each). The V and J ends lost 0 bases and 6 bases respectively, with 15 bases between them. CDR1 is MGHRA and CDR2 is YSYEKL in the germline V gene. This CDR3 contains 15 residues. CDR3 bases: TGCGCCAGCAGCCAAGATCCGCAGGGAGACCGCGAGCAGTACTTC. Its translation: CASSQDPQGDREQYF.

This chain joins TRBV19 and TRBJ2-3; 7 bases are a match to TRBD2. This CDR3 has 14 amino acids. The germline CDR1 and CDR2 sequences are LNHDA and SQIVND (reference sequence). The J segment lost 2 bases and the V segment lost 7 bases, leaving 6 bases of the junction unmatched. The CDR3 sequence: CASNAGGFTDTQYF. DNA for the CDR3: TGTGCCAGTAACGCCGGGGGGTTCACAGATACGCAGTATTTT.

The chain employs TRBV2 and TRBJ2-1; no definite D call. The V end was cut by 4 bases, the J end by 3 bases, with 7 bases between. In germline, CDR1 is SNHLY, CDR2 FYNNEI. The CDR3 has 13 amino acids. The CDR3 is CASSVPRYNEQFF. As DNA, the CDR3 is TGTGCCAGCAGTGTTCCCCGCTACAATGAGCAGTTCTTC.

The CDR3 region is CASSSAGRASSYNEQFF. CDR3 sequence (DNA): TGTGCCAGTAGTAGCGCGGGCAGGGCTAGCTCCTACAATGAGCAGTTCTTC. The chain links TRBV19 to TRBJ2-1; D is possibly TRBD1 or TRBD2 (5 bases each). Trimming pared 4 bases from V and 0 bases from J, leaving 16 bases between. CDR1 LNHDA and CDR2 SQIVND come from the germline V gene (reference sequence). There are 17 residues in the CDR3.

V gene TRBV9 combines with J gene TRBJ1-1; weak D call: TRBD1 (6 bases). Trimming stripped 0 bases from V and 0 bases from J, with 9 bases between. CDR1 is SGDLS and CDR2 is YYNGEE in the germline V gene. The CDR3 totals 15 residues. The CDR3 region has the DNA TGTGCCAGCAGCGTAGGGGGACATCTGAACACTGAAGCTTTCTTT. It specifies CASSVGGHLNTEAFF.

This clone was seen a single time. This chain joins TRBV21-1 and TRBJ1-5. TRBV21-1 is reported as a pseudogene. CDR3 length: 19 residues. CDR3 amino acids: CASSKACNNEGSQRQPQHF. The CDR3 DNA reads as TGTGCCAGCAGCAAAGCGTGCAATAATGAGGGATCCCAACGTCAGCCCCAGCATTTT.

The chain links TRBV9 to TRBJ2-2, with 8 nucleotides matching TRBD2. Germline-derived CDR1 and CDR2 are SGDLS and YYNGEE. V lost 4 bases and J lost 1; bases outside the gene matches: 6. The CDR3 covers 16 residues. CDR3 in DNA: TGTGCCAGCAGCATCAGCGGGAGTAGGAACACCGGGGAGCTGTTTTTT. Its translation is CASSISGSRNTGELFF.

The genes are TRBV12-5 and TRBJ2-1, with 13 positions matching TRBD2. The CDR3 totals 16 residues. The V gene's germline CDR1 is LGHNT and CDR2 FRNRAP. V lost 6 bases, J lost 2 bases, and 4 bases stayed unmatched. Here the CDR3 DNA reads TGTGCTAGTGGACGTACTAGCGGGGGGGCCTACAATGAGCAGTTCTTC. Protein: CASGRTSGGAYNEQFF.